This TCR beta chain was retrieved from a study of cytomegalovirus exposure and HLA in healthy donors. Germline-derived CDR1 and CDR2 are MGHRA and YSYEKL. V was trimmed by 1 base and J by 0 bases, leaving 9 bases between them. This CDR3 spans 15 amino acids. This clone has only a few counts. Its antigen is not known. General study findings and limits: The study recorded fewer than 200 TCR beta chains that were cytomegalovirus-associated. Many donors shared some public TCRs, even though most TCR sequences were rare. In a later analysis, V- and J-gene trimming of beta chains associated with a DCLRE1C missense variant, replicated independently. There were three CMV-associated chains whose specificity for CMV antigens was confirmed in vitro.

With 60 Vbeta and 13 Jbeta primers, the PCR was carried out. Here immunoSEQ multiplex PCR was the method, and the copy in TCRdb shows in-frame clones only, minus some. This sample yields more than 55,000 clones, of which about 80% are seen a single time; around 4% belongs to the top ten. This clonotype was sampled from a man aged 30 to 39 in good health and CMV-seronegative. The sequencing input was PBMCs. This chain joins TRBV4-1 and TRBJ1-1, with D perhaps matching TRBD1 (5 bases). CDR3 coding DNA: TGCGCCAGCAGCCAAGTATGGACAATGAACACTGAAGCTTTCTTT. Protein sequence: CASSQVWTMNTEAFF.